This is a list of T cell receptor beta chains from one sample in a study of CD8 T cells in ankylosing spondylitis. TCRdb reprocessed the 5' RACE reads with MiXCR, giving one entry per CDR3 protein. The table shows about 260,000 distinct CDR3 sequences, with roughly a quarter occurring only once. The specimen was blood, either unsorted or a sorted T cell fraction (not recorded which). Receptor source: a male donor with ankylosing spondylitis or in good health (not recorded which). Each CDR3 is given without its conserved first and last residue. The order of the fields is J gene, V gene, CDR3 protein.

TRBJ2-1 TRBV20-1 CADPLAGGYNEQF
TRBJ2-3 TRBV20-1 RARLDTDTQY
TRBJ2-7 TRBV7-8 ATKPGQGRGEQY
TRBJ2-3 TRBV10-3 AISQGALDTQY
TRBJ1-2 TRBV20-1 SAANRDDNYGYT
TRBJ1-6 TRBV7-2 ASSLMGSYNSPLH
TRBJ2-3 TRBV20-1 SANPIAWADTQY
TRBJ2-3 TRBV27 ASSLTVAGITDTQY
TRBJ2-3 TRBV20-1 SASVAGSTDTQY
TRBJ2-7 TRBV10-3 AIGRGWQNYEQY
TRBJ2-2 TRBV24-1 ATSDSNRVGELF
TRBJ2-1 TRBV6-1 ASGGANNEQF
TRBJ2-1 TRBV20-1 SVRSLRTNEQF
TRBJ2-7 TRBV20-1 SARVSSGLYEQY
TRBJ1-2 TRBV18 ASSRGAANYGYT
TRBJ2-7 TRBV2 ASRGQGASYEQY
TRBJ2-3 TRBV29-1 SVWTGAPDTQY
TRBJ2-3 TRBV5-1 ASSLVVRDTQY
TRBJ1-5 TRBV7-2 ASSFEGSGGFQPQH
TRBJ2-1 TRBV12-3/TRBV12-4 ASSLAGRGEQF
TRBJ1-5 TRBV20-1 SATRGGDSNQPQH
TRBJ2-2 TRBV19 ASTSIGGPPNTGELF
TRBJ2-5 TRBV20-1 RPGWWTQY
TRBJ1-5 TRBV12-3/TRBV12-4 ASSRSGVAQPQH
TRBJ1-1 TRBV12-3/TRBV12-4 ASTRQANTEAF
TRBJ2-3 TRBV12-3/TRBV12-4 ADRVRGADTQY
TRBJ2-3 TRBV20-1 SATRGGDTQY
TRBJ2-1 TRBV20-1 SAPTSGVYNEQF
TRBJ1-1 TRBV12-3/TRBV12-4 ASILGREAF
TRBJ2-1 TRBV2 ASRERYYNEQF
TRBJ2-7 TRBV15 ATSRDGFDRALEQY
TRBJ1-1 TRBV25-1 ASSDGTEAF
TRBJ1-5 TRBV6-2/TRBV6-3 ASSYYGGGQPQH
TRBJ2-1 TRBV5-1 ASSLVPGSNEQF
TRBJ1-1 TRBV29-1 SVVPLTEAF
TRBJ2-7 TRBV12-3/TRBV12-4 ASSLTGGPWEQY
TRBJ2-5 TRBV20-1 SAPRSEGTQY
TRBJ2-5 TRBV20-1 SARLAGASGPQETQY
TRBJ2-7 TRBV29-1 SVVLAGGSSYEQY
TRBJ1-2 TRBV3-1 ASSQAGYGYT
TRBJ2-7 TRBV29-1 SANLQGRSYEQY
TRBJ1-1 TRBV28 ASSSFDWGENTEAF
TRBJ2-7 TRBV20-1 SAPREGTVPYEQY
TRBJ2-5 TRBV5-1 ASSPWAQETQY
TRBJ2-2 TRBV20-1 SARDSLAGVTGELF
TRBJ2-7 TRBV11-2 ASSTDRGREQY
TRBJ2-3 TRBV6-5 ASSYSKRSTDTQY
TRBJ2-5 TRBV5-1 ASSLGQPTDDQY
TRBJ2-7 TRBV5-1 ASSLTGRISYEQY
TRBJ1-1 TRBV5-6 ASSFFLRPEAF
TRBJ2-5 TRBV20-1 SAGDGETQY
TRBJ2-1 TRBV12-3/TRBV12-4 ASRARGSYNEQF
TRBJ2-1 TRBV9 ASSVGGLRNEQF
TRBJ2-1 TRBV12-3/TRBV12-4 ASSFRNEQF
TRBJ2-5 TRBV7-8 ASSTEAGMEETQY